The clone carrying this T cell receptor (beta chain) was counted ten times or more. What it binds is not known. This sample stems from a study of regulatory T cells in long-lasting Graves disease. General observations from the study: TCR diversity was lower in persistent Graves' patients than in newly diagnosed ones.

As for time point: newly diagnosed GD, antithyroid drugs for less than 3 months. PBMC RNA was the source of the TCR library. Sequencing libraries for TCR beta were prepared with iRepertoire HTBI primers and Arm-PCR of CDR3 regions. TCRdb re-called the multiplex PCR reads through MiXCR, storing one row per CDR3 protein. The sample contains 360,000 or so distinct CDR3 sequences, 12% of which appear only once. CDR3 length equals 15 residues. V lost 5 bases and J lost 0, with 14 bases in between. Per germline, CDR1 DFQATT and CDR2 SNEGSKA (reference sequence). The same data also went into a second study, on T cells in Graves' hyperthyroidism and ophthalmopathy.

The sequenced sample was peripheral blood mononuclear cells (PBMCs), obtained at new diagnosis, from a patient treated with antithyroid drugs. J is TRBJ1-5 and V is TRBV20-1, with D perhaps matching TRBD1 (5 bases). This receptor was taken from a woman under 30 with Graves disease. The CDR3 loop is CSADDSVYSNQPQHF. DNA for the CDR3: TGCAGTGCTGATGACAGCGTTTATAGCAATCAGCCCCAGCATTTT.